The entry below gives a single T cell receptor beta chain sequence along with its context. Profiled with immunoSEQ multiplex PCR; TCRdb holds only in-frame clones, not every one. The top ten clones hold about 0.26% of a sample with around 85,000 clones, 85% to 95% of them seen once. The data originate from a study of technical replicates of blood from a few donors. The source is a human donor in good health. The material sequenced was T cells isolated from PBMCs.

The CDR3 loop is CASSPQGGTEAFF. Here the CDR3 DNA reads TGTGCCAGCAGCCCGCAGGGTGGCACTGAAGCTTTCTTT. This rearrangement joins TRBV7-9 to TRBJ1-1, with D perhaps TRBD1 (5 bases). CDR3 length: 13 amino acids. Germline lookup yields CDR1 SEHNR and CDR2 FQNEAQ (reference sequence). The V and J ends lost 5 bases and 4 bases respectively, with 11 bases between them.